This is a list of T cell receptor beta chains from one sample in a study of T cell responses to AZD1222 COVID-19 vaccine. Profiled with immunoSEQ multiplex PCR; TCRdb holds only in-frame clones, not every one. This table has some 150,000 clones, roughly nine tenths appearing once. This sample comprised peripheral blood, obtained on day 0 of AZD1222 vaccination. The receptors come from an adult in good health. CDR3s include the opening cysteine and the closing phenylalanine or tryptophan. Some rows have no size entry. The others give once, few or many, or a class for an expanded clone.

V gene	J gene	clone size	CDR3 protein
TRBV7-9	TRBJ1-1	-	CASSPRRLNTEAFF
TRBV7-2	TRBJ2-7	-	CASSSPDEQYF
TRBV5-1	TRBJ2-1	few	CASSRSSAYNEQFF
TRBV6-5	TRBJ2-2	-	CASSYGTYGTGELFF
TRBV10-3	TRBJ1-5	-	CAISSQGSRSNQPQHF
TRBV6-5	TRBJ1-4	-	CASSYSGTATEKLFF
TRBV19	TRBJ2-7	-	CASSILGFSTYEQYF
TRBV6-1	TRBJ1-6	-	CASSEAVGGSSYNSPLHF
TRBV6-5	TRBJ2-5	-	CASSEGLQETQYF
TRBV5-1	TRBJ1-4	-	CASSLGLTGRDEKLFF
TRBV7-8	TRBJ1-5	once	CASSLAGGRDPQHF
TRBV18	TRBJ1-5	-	CASSSRAQGSNQPQHF
TRBV4-1	TRBJ2-7	-	CASSQVEGGPYEQYF
TRBV28	TRBJ1-1	-	CASGLLPNTEAFF
TRBV10-3	TRBJ2-1	-	CATSDRGKFKDEQFF
TRBV7-6	TRBJ1-4	-	CASSPSGSLRGEEKLFF
TRBV7-3	TRBJ1-2	-	CASSGRGGYGYTF
TRBV5-1	TRBJ1-2	-	CASSLAVGGGYTF